This note documents a single TCR beta chain sequence. What it recognizes is unknown. The V gene's germline CDR1 is MGHRA and CDR2 YSYEKL. The CDR3 is made up of 15 amino acids. Deletions cut 11 bases from V and 7 bases from J, with 25 bases between. The source of the sample is a study of T cells after yellow fever vaccination. General study points: Some clonotypes were seen in both the CD4 and the CD8 compartments. These made up a small share and likely arose from convergent recombination. Peak timing came faster in the weaker secondary response, day 5 versus 15. Clones that expanded after primary vaccination mostly reappeared after the booster (roughly 96% CD4, roughly 90% CD8).

Production of TCR cDNA was by 5'RACE template switching, which also added a universal primer site and UMIs. One entry per CDR3 protein, called by TCRdb with MiXCR from the 5' RACE reads. The data show hundreds of thousands of distinct CDR3 sequences, 3% to 4.5% seen once. The source material was PBMCs, sampled on the day of the yellow fever booster vaccination. The chain is built from TRBV4-1 and TRBJ2-3; tentative D call: TRBD1 (5 bases). This TCR was recovered from a man in his late teens or twenties who received the YFV17D yellow fever vaccine. In DNA form, the CDR3 reads TGCGCCGAGACAGTGACGTTCCGAAGGTGGAATACGCAGTATTTT. It encodes CAETVTFRRWNTQYF.